These 13 T cell receptor beta chains share one sample of origin, sequenced in a study of human T cells and chemical hapten exposure. The time point: patch test 2, 6 weeks after DPC sensitization. This sample's treatment: therapeutic diphenylcyclopropenone sensitization with weekly scalp DPC. TCRdb redid the calling of the RACE reads with MiXCR, one entry per CDR3 protein. This repertoire shows 350,000 to 400,000 distinct CDR3 sequences, about 6% found once; its top ten account for about 5%. The sample was whole blood, taken in connection with sensitization to the hapten diphenylcyclopropenone (DPC). The receptors were sampled from a woman aged 18 to 35 with alopecia areata. Some clones in this sample may be carry-over from other donors' samples.

In its sample, this clonotype was seen many times. This chain uses TRBV28 with TRBJ1-6, with D unclear. The V end was cut by 6 bases, the J end by 9 bases, with 12 bases between. From germline, CDR1 is MDHEN and CDR2 SYDVKM. This CDR3 has 13 amino acids. CDR3 amino acids: CASRLDLSSPLHF. CDR3 bases: TGTGCCAGCAGGTTGGACCTGAGTTCACCCCTCCACTTT.

This clonotype was counted many times. The CDR3 DNA follows: TGTGCCAGCAGTTCCCCAGGGAGTGGAGAGCAGTACTTC. This codes for CASSSPGSGEQYF. The V gene is TRBV6-5, the J gene TRBJ2-7; perhaps D is TRBD1 or TRBD2 (5 bases each). V gave up 4 bases and J gave up 7 bases, with 14 bases separating them. Germline loops: CDR1 MNHEY, CDR2 SVGAGI. The CDR3 length is 13 residues.

This clonotype was observed many times. The V call is TRBV20-1, the J call TRBJ1-2, with a tentative D call TRBD1 (6 bases). V was cut by 2 bases and J by 3 bases, with 10 bases left in between. Germline assignment: CDR1 DFQATT and CDR2 SNEGSKA (reference sequence). CDR3 size: 13 residues. CDR3 nucleotides: TGCAGTGCTAGAACAGGGAGTTACTATGGCTACACCTTC. It is translated as CSARTGSYYGYTF.

The rearrangement links TRBV27 to TRBJ2-3; D not certain. The CDR3 has 13 residues. Germline V gene sequence: CDR1 MNHEY, CDR2 SMNVEV (reference sequence). Deletions cut 6 bases from V and 6 bases from J, with 13 bases between. CDR3 in amino acids: CASRSEGSDTQYF. The CDR3, as DNA: TGTGCCAGCAGATCCGAAGGATCGGATACGCAGTATTTT.

This clonotype has ten or more counts. This sequence joins TRBV5-1 and TRBJ1-1; 8 nucleotides agree with TRBD1. The CDR3 is made up of 17 amino acids. After removal of 2 bases from V and 7 bases from J, the junction contained 16 bases not matched to a gene. The germline V gene has CDR1 SGHRS and CDR2 YFSETQ. CDR3 in DNA: TGCGCCAGCAGCTTTCAGGGGGCGCCCGTCGCTCCCCGTGAAGCTTTCTTT. This gives the protein CASSFQGAPVAPREAFF.

V usage is TRBV29-1 and J usage is TRBJ2-1, with 9 bases matching TRBD2. The germline gives CDR1 SQVTM, CDR2 ANQGSEA. J gave up 7 bases and V 1 base, and 8 bases lay outside the gene matches. The CDR3 spans 15 residues. The CDR3 nucleotides are TGCAGCGTTGAAGCTGAGGCGGGGGGGCCAAATGAGCAGTTCTTC. Amino acid sequence: CSVEAEAGGPNEQFF.

The CDR3 DNA reads TGTGCCAGCAGTCCGTCCCTAGCGGAGAGCACAGATACGCAGTATTTT. As protein: CASSPSLAESTDTQYF. This chain connects TRBV27 to TRBJ2-3, with 7 bases that match TRBD2. With 5 bases clipped from V and 0 bases from J, the junction kept 8 bases outside the gene matches. Germline CDR1 is MNHEY and CDR2 is SMNVEV (reference sequence). The CDR3 has 16 residues.

This clonotype was recorded many times. CDR3 coding DNA: TGTGCCAGCTCATGGAGGGTTTCACAGGACCAGTACTTC. Translation: CASSWRVSQDQYF. The V call is TRBV18, the J call TRBJ2-7; weak D call: TRBD2 (6 bases). CDR1 KGHSH and CDR2 LQKENI come from the germline V gene. The CDR3 runs to 13 residues. Trimming took off 5 bases at V and 10 bases at J, with 18 bases between the two ends.

The table lists this clonotype with many counts. J is TRBJ1-6 and V is TRBV20-1, with D unresolved. The germline V and J ends were trimmed by 1 base and 0 bases, with 13 bases remaining between them. This CDR3 is 17 amino acids long. Germline CDR1 DFQATT, CDR2 SNEGSKA (reference sequence). This CDR3 reads CSARGLRMSSYNSPLHF. In DNA, the CDR3 is TGCAGTGCTAGAGGACTGCGCATGAGCTCCTATAATTCACCCCTCCACTTT.

This clonotype was picked up many times. The chain uses TRBV7-9 and TRBJ2-3; possible D gene TRBD2, 6 bases. CDR3 length: 15 amino acids. Germline CDR1 and CDR2: SEHNR and FQNEAQ (reference sequence). V was cut by 3 bases and J by 2 bases, with 12 bases left in between. DNA for the CDR3: TGTGCCAGCAGCTTTGGGGGACTCAACACAGATACGCAGTATTTT. Residues: CASSFGGLNTDTQYF.

This clonotype showed up just a few times. This chain uses TRBV6-1 with TRBJ2-1, with TRBD2 matching over 11 bases. After removal of 2 bases from V and 5 bases from J, the junction contained 5 bases not matched to a gene. The germline CDR1 and CDR2 sequences are MNHNS and SASEGT. The CDR3 is made up of 16 amino acids. CDR3 DNA sequence: TGTGCCAGCAGTGAACGGGCTAGCGGGGGGAACAATGAGCAGTTCTTC. Its protein is CASSERASGGNNEQFF.

V gene TRBV7-2 combines with J gene TRBJ2-5; either TRBD1 or TRBD2 may supply D (5 bases each). CDR3 length: 13 residues. Germline V gene sequence: CDR1 SGHTA, CDR2 FQGNSA. V dropped 6 bases and J dropped 7 bases, with 15 bases sitting between them. CDR3 loop: CASSRILGGTQYF. CDR3 sequence (DNA): TGTGCCAGCAGTAGGATCCTTGGGGGGACCCAGTACTTC.

There are many counts of this clonotype. The chain recombines TRBV20-1 with TRBJ1-1, with 9 bases that match TRBD1. CDR3 size: 14 residues. CDR1 is DFQATT and CDR2 is SNEGSKA in the germline V gene (reference sequence). J was trimmed by 6 bases and V by 5 bases; bases with no gene match: 10. The CDR3 DNA reads as TGCAGTGCTTTCGGACAGGGGATAACAGCTGAAGCTTTCTTT. It codes for CSAFGQGITAEAFF.